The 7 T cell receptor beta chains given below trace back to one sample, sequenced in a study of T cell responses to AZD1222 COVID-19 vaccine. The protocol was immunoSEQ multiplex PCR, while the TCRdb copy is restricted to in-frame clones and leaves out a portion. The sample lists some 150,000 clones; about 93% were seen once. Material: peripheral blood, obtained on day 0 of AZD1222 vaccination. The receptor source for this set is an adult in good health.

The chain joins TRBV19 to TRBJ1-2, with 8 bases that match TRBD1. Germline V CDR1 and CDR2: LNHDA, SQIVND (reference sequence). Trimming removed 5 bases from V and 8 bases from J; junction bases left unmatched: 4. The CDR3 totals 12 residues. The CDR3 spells CASSGQGGGYTF. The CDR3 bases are TGTGCCAGTAGTGGACAGGGAGGCGGCTACACCTTC.

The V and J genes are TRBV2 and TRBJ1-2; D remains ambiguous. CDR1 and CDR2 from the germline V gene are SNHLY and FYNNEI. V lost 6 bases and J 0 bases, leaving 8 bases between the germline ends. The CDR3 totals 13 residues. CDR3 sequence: CASSTAANYGYTF. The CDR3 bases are TGTGCCAGCAGCACAGCCGCTAACTATGGCTACACCTTC.

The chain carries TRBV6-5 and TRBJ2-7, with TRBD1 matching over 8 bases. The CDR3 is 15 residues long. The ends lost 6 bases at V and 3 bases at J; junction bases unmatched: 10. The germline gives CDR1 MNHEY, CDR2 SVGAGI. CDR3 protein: CASSHDRGTLYEQYF. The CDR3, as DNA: TGTGCCAGCAGCCATGACAGGGGAACCCTCTACGAGCAGTACTTC.

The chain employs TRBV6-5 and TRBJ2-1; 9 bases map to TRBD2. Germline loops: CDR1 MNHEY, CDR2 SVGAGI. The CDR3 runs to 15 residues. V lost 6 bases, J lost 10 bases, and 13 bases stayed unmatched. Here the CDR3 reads CASRLPGGRAQEQFF. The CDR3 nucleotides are TGTGCCAGCAGGCTCCCGGGCGGGAGGGCCCAAGAGCAGTTCTTC.

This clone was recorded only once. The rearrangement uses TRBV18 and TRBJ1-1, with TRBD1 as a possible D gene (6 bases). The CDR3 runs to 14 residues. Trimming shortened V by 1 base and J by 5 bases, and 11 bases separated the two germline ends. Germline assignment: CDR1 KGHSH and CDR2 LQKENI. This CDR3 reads CASSPLGAGTEAFF. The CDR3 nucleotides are TGTGCCAGCTCACCACTGGGGGCAGGGACTGAAGCTTTCTTT.

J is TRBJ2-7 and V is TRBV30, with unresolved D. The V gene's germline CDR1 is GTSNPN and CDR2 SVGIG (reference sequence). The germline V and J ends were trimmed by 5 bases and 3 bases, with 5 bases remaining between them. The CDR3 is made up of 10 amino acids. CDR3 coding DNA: TGTGCCTGGGGGAACTACGAGCAGTACTTC. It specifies CAWGNYEQYF.

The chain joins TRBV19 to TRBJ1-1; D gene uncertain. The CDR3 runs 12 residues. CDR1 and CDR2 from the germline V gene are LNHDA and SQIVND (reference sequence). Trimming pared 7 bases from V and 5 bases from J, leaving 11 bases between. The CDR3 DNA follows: TGTGCCAGTACCCAACCTCCTACTGAAGCTTTCTTT. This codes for CASTQPPTEAFF.